The 24 T cell receptor beta chains reported below all come from one sample, sequenced in a study of blood T cell repertoires in COVID-19. Assay: immunoSEQ multiplex PCR; the TCRdb copy retains only in-frame clones and omits some. Here the sample spans under 250,000 clones, about four fifths being singletons. Source material: PBMCs or T cells enriched from blood (not recorded which). The receptors come from a woman in her 50s who had been exposed to COVID-19.

This clone is a singleton in its sample. This chain uses TRBV19 with TRBJ2-1; D may be TRBD2 (6 bases). CDR1 is LNHDA, CDR2 SQIVND, per germline (reference sequence). This CDR3 is built from 14 residues. Trimming removed 6 bases from V and 6 bases from J, with 15 bases in between. The CDR3 sequence is CASRWEIGGNEQFF. The CDR3 DNA follows: TGTGCCAGTAGATGGGAAATCGGGGGCAATGAGCAGTTCTTC. The full variable domain, rest sourced from reference TRBV19 and TRBJ2-1, is DGGITQSPKYLFRKEGQNVTLSCEQNLNHDAMYWYRQDPGQGLRLIYYSQIVNDFQKGDIAEGYSVSREKKESFPLTVTSAQKNPTAFYLCASRWEIGGNEQFFGPGTRLTVL.

The chain employs TRBV9 and TRBJ2-2, with 9 nucleotides matching TRBD2. The CDR3 has 15 amino acids. The J segment lost 3 bases and the V segment lost 8 bases, leaving 8 bases of the junction unmatched. Germline V gene sequence: CDR1 SGDLS, CDR2 YYNGEE. The CDR3 DNA follows: TGTGCCAGTGATAGCGGGGGCCAGTACACCGGGGAGCTGTTTTTT. Translating gives CASDSGGQYTGELFF. Drawing the rest from reference TRBV9 and TRBJ2-2, the complete variable domain is DSGVTQTPKHLITATGQRVTLRCSPRSGDLSVYWYQQSLDQGLQFLIQYYNGEERAKGNILERFSAQQFPDLHSELNLSSLELGDSALYFCASDSGGQYTGELFFGEGSRLTVL.

The chain employs TRBV10-1 and TRBJ2-3; unclear D gene. Germline V CDR1 and CDR2: WNHNN, SYGVQD (reference sequence). V was trimmed by 4 bases and J by 6 bases, leaving 20 bases between them. The CDR3 length is 16 residues. The CDR3 spells CASSALEFSGIDTQYF. The CDR3 DNA is TGCGCCAGCAGTGCGCTAGAATTCAGTGGTATCGATACGCAGTATTTT.

The chain links TRBV2 to TRBJ1-1; 9 nucleotides align to TRBD1. CDR3 length equals 14 residues. V shed 5 bases, J shed 1 base, and the junction held 2 bases outside the gene matches. Germline V gives CDR1 SNHLY, CDR2 FYNNEI. The CDR3 nucleotides read TGTGCCAGCAGTATGGACAGGGGGAACACTGAAGCTTTCTTT. Protein sequence: CASSMDRGNTEAFF.

The V gene is TRBV5-6, the J gene TRBJ2-3; 13 bases align to TRBD2. CDR1 SGHDT and CDR2 YYEEEE come from the germline V gene. The CDR3 is made up of 17 amino acids. The V and J ends lost 4 bases and 2 bases, in that order; junction bases with no gene match: 7. CDR3 in amino acids: CASSIWTSGGYTDTQYF. CDR3 bases: TGTGCCAGCAGCATCTGGACTAGCGGGGGATACACAGATACGCAGTATTTT.

This clone appeared once. The chain is built from TRBV19 and TRBJ1-6, with TRBD1 matching over 7 bases. The V gene end was trimmed by 7 bases and the J gene end by 4 bases; junction bases not matched to a gene: 7. CDR1 is LNHDA and CDR2 is SQIVND in the germline V gene (reference sequence). CDR3 length equals 15 residues. The CDR3 region is CASTTGATYNSPLHF. In DNA, the CDR3 is TGTGCCAGTACCACAGGGGCGACTTATAATTCACCCCTCCACTTT.

The chain links TRBV7-2 to TRBJ1-1; D is perhaps TRBD1 (5 bases). The CDR3 is 13 amino acids. Germline CDR1 is SGHTA and CDR2 is FQGNSA. The V end was cut by 4 bases, the J end by 5 bases, with 11 bases between. DNA for the CDR3: TGTGCCAGCAGCTCACCAGGGCCGACTGAAGCTTTCTTT. Its protein product is CASSSPGPTEAFF.

The J gene is TRBJ2-3, the V gene TRBV7-3, with a possible D match to TRBD2 (6 bases). There are 15 residues in the CDR3. CDR1 SGHTA and CDR2 FQGTGA come from the germline V gene. Between the trimmed V and J ends, which lost 4 bases and 1 base, there was a span of 12 bases. The CDR3 reads CASSSSGQGTDTQYF. As DNA, the CDR3 is TGTGCCAGCAGCTCGAGCGGGCAGGGCACAGATACGCAGTATTTT.

The V and J genes are TRBV7-9 and TRBJ1-2, with TRBD1 matching over 7 bases. V shed 0 bases and J 2 bases; nucleotides not matched to a gene: 6. This CDR3 has 16 residues. Germline V gene sequence: CDR1 SEHNR, CDR2 FQNEAQ (reference sequence). The CDR3 nucleotides read TGTGCCAGCAGCTTAGCGGCCCGGGGACAGAACTATGGCTACACCTTC. This sequence encodes CASSLAARGQNYGYTF.

The CDR3 region is CASSGGVITGELFF. The CDR3 nucleotides read TGTGCCAGCAGCGGGGGGGTGATCACCGGGGAGCTGTTTTTT. The V and J genes are TRBV9 and TRBJ2-2; D is perhaps TRBD2 (6 bases). V was clipped by 3 bases and J by 4 bases, with 10 bases between them. Germline V gives CDR1 SGDLS, CDR2 YYNGEE. The CDR3 contains 14 residues.

V is TRBV11-3 and J is TRBJ1-1; maybe TRBD1 (5 bases). Per germline, CDR1 SGHNT and CDR2 YENEEA. The CDR3 contains 15 residues. Deletions cut 5 bases from V and 1 base from J, with 14 bases between. CDR3 region: CASSPGVGGNTEAFF. Written as DNA, the CDR3 is TGTGCCAGCAGCCCTGGGGTCGGGGGGAACACTGAAGCTTTCTTT.

The chain has TRBV12-3 or TRBV12-4 and TRBJ2-2; D unclear. CDR3 length: 13 residues. The V end was cut by 8 bases, the J end by 5 bases, with 12 bases between. CDR3 nucleotide sequence: TGTGCCAGCGAAAGCAGACTGACCGGGGAGCTGTTTTTT. Its protein is CASESRLTGELFF.

This rearrangement joins TRBV9 to TRBJ2-7; maybe TRBD2 (5 bases). Trimming shortened V by 0 bases and J by 7 bases, and 20 bases separated the two germline ends. Germline values: CDR1 SGDLS, CDR2 YYNGEE. The CDR3 contains 16 residues. The CDR3 loop reads CASSVGRFGSLGEQYF. The CDR3 bases are TGTGCCAGCAGCGTAGGGAGGTTTGGCAGCCTTGGGGAGCAGTACTTC. The entire variable domain, with the rest obtained from reference TRBV9 and TRBJ2-7, is as follows: DSGVTQTPKHLITATGQRVTLRCSPRSGDLSVYWYQQSLDQGLQFLIQYYNGEERAKGNILERFSAQQFPDLHSELNLSSLELGDSALYFCASSVGRFGSLGEQYFGPGTRLTVT.

This clone was counted ten times or more. The genes are TRBV4-2 and TRBJ2-7, with TRBD1 matching 9 bases. Germline trimming cut 0 bases from V and 4 bases from J; bases unmatched to any gene: 4. Per the germline V gene, CDR1 is LGHNA and CDR2 is YNFKEQ. The CDR3 extends over 15 amino acids. The CDR3 sequence: CASSQDWTGAYEQYF. In DNA, the CDR3 is TGTGCCAGCAGCCAAGATTGGACAGGGGCGTACGAGCAGTACTTC.

The gene calls are TRBV6-5 and TRBJ1-2; D is possibly TRBD1 (5 bases). This CDR3 contains 13 residues. V gave up 6 bases and J gave up 2 bases, with 10 bases separating them. Germline CDR1 MNHEY, CDR2 SVGAGI. The CDR3 DNA reads as TGTGCCAGCAGAAGGGGTATGAACTATGGCTACACCTTC. Translating it yields CASRRGMNYGYTF.

The chain employs TRBV7-2 and TRBJ1-2, with 11 bases fitting TRBD1. Unmatched junction bases numbered 5, after V lost 1 base and J lost 7 bases. CDR1 is SGHTA, CDR2 FQGNSA, per germline. The CDR3 length is 15 residues. The CDR3 spells CASSLGTGGQFGYTF. Written as DNA, the CDR3 is TGTGCCAGCAGCTTAGGGACAGGGGGCCAATTTGGCTACACCTTC. Variable domain in full (rest from reference TRBV7-2 and TRBJ1-2): GAGVSQSPSNKVTEKGKDVELRCDPISGHTALYWYRQSLGQGLEFLIYFQGNSAPDKSGLPSDRFSAERTGGSVSTLTIQRTQQEDSAVYLCASSLGTGGQFGYTFGSGTRLTVV.

This sequence joins TRBV5-1 and TRBJ1-1; 7 nucleotides line up with TRBD1. V shed 3 bases, J shed 1 base, and the junction held 6 bases outside the gene matches. Germline V gene data show CDR1 as SGHRS and CDR2 as YFSETQ. The CDR3 runs 15 residues. The CDR3 loop reads CASSYQGDRNTEAFF. The CDR3 DNA reads as TGCGCCAGCAGCTATCAGGGGGACAGGAACACTGAAGCTTTCTTT.

The table lists this clone with a count of one. This chain joins TRBV9 and TRBJ1-2; tentatively, D is TRBD1 (5 bases). CDR1 is SGDLS and CDR2 is YYNGEE in the germline V gene. V dropped 4 bases and J dropped 2 bases, with 12 bases sitting between them. CDR3 length equals 14 residues. The chain's CDR3 is CASSPGTLNYGYTF. The CDR3 DNA sequence: TGTGCCAGCAGCCCAGGGACTTTAAACTATGGCTACACCTTC.

The J gene is TRBJ2-3, the V gene TRBV18; TRBD1 aligns across 10 bases. The CDR3 covers 17 residues. The trim removed 2 bases at V and 0 bases at J, leaving 5 bases unmatched. The germline gives CDR1 KGHSH, CDR2 LQKENI. CDR3 nucleotide sequence: TGTGCCAGCTCACCAGGATTGGGACAGGGGAGCACAGATACGCAGTATTTT. Protein: CASSPGLGQGSTDTQYF.

The chain combines TRBV5-6 with TRBJ2-3; tentative D call: TRBD1 (6 bases). Trimming took 3 bases from V and 1 from J, leaving 15 bases between them. This CDR3 contains 16 residues. The germline CDR1 and CDR2 sequences are SGHDT and YYEEEE. The CDR3 here is CASSSGAGLRTDTQYF. CDR3 coding DNA: TGTGCCAGCAGCTCAGGGGCCGGCCTCCGCACAGATACGCAGTATTTT.

This chain connects TRBV11-2 to TRBJ1-4; perhaps TRBD1 as D (6 bases). The CDR3 sequence is 15 residues long. The V gene's germline CDR1 is SGHAT and CDR2 FQNNGV. V shed 0 bases and J shed 8 bases, with 13 bases lying between them. The CDR3 loop reads CASSLDIRGSEKLFF. DNA of the CDR3: TGTGCCAGCAGCTTAGATATCAGGGGTAGCGAAAAACTGTTTTTT.

V gene TRBV18 combines with J gene TRBJ2-7, with a tentative D call TRBD2 (5 bases). Germline V CDR1 and CDR2: KGHSH, LQKENI. CDR3 length: 14 residues. The ends were cut back, 3 bases at V and 0 bases at J, with 9 bases in the middle. CDR3: CASSPTRSSYEQYF. The DNA for the CDR3 is TGTGCCAGCTCACCTACTAGGAGCTCCTACGAGCAGTACTTC. The variable domain in full, completed from reference TRBV18 and TRBJ2-7, reads NAGVMQNPRHLVRRRGQEARLRCSPMKGHSHVYWYRQLPEEGLKFMVYLQKENIIDESGMPKERFSAEFPKEGPSILRIQQVVRGDSAAYFCASSPTRSSYEQYFGPGTRLTVT.

The rearrangement uses TRBV6-4 and TRBJ1-1; weak D call: TRBD1 (5 bases). Germline CDR1 is MRHNA and CDR2 is SNTAGT. The CDR3 runs to 12 residues. V was pared by 10 bases and J by 10 bases, with 19 bases between. The CDR3 reads CATLPRDDGAFF. DNA for the CDR3: TGTGCCACCCTCCCGCGGGACGACGGAGCTTTCTTT.

V and J are TRBV5-1 and TRBJ2-7; maybe TRBD1 (6 bases). Germline CDR1 is SGHRS and CDR2 is YFSETQ. CDR3 length equals 13 residues. V gave up 4 bases and J gave up 1 base, with 9 bases separating them. The chain's CDR3 is CASSPTGSYEQYF. The CDR3 nucleotides read TGCGCCAGCAGCCCCACAGGGTCCTACGAGCAGTACTTC.